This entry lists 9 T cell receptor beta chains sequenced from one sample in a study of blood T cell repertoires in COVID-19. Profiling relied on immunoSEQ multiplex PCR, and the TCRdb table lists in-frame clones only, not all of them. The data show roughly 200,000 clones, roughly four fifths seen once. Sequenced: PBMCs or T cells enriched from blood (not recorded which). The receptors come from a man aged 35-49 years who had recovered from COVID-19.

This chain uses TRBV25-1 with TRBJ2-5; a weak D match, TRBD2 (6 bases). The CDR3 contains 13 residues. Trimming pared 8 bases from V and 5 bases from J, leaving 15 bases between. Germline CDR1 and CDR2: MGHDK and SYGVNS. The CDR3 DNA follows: TGTGCCAGCGGGGGGATTGGGGACGAGACCCAGTACTTC. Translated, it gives CASGGIGDETQYF.

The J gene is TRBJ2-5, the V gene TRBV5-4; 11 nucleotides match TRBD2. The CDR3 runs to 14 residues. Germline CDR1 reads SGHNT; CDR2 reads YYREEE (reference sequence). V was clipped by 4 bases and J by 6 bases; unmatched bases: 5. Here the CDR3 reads CASSISGRVQTQYF. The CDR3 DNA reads TGTGCCAGCAGCATTAGCGGGAGGGTACAGACCCAGTACTTC.

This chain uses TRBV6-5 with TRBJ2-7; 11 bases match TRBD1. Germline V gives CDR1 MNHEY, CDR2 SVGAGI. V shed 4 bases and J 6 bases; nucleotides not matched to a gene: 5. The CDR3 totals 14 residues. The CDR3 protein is CASSWTGGPGEQYF. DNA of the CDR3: TGTGCCAGCAGTTGGACAGGGGGCCCCGGCGAGCAGTACTTC.

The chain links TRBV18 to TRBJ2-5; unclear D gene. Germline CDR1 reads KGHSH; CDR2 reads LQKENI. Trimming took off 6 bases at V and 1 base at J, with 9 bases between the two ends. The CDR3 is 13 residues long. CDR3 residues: CASSQTFQETQYF. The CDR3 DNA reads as TGTGCCAGCTCCCAGACATTCCAAGAGACCCAGTACTTC.

CDR3 in DNA: TGTGCCAGCAGCAACAAGGCCAACCGAACAGGGAATCGTCGTCCCCAGCATTTT. Protein product: CASSNKANRTGNRRPQHF. The V and J genes are TRBV21-1 and TRBJ1-5; the table names TRBD1, a call not compared with the DNA. TRBV21-1 is flagged as a pseudogene. The CDR3 sequence is 18 residues long.

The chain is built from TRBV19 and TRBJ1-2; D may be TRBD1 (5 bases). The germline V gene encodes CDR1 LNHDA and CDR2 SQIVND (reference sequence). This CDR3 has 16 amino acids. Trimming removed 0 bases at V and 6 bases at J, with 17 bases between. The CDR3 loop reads CASSIDDLGREDGYTF. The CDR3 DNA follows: TGTGCCAGTAGTATAGACGATTTGGGCAGGGAGGATGGCTACACCTTC.

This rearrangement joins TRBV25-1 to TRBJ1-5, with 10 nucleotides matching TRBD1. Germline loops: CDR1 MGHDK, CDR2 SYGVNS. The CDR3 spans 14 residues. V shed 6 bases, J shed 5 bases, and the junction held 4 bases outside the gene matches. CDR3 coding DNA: TGTGCCAGCAGGTCGACAGGGGGCGATCAGCCCCAGCATTTT. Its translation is CASRSTGGDQPQHF.

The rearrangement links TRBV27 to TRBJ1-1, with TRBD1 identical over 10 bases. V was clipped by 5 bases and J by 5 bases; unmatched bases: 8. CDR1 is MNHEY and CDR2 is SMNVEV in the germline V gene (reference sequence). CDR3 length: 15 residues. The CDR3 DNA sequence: TGTGCCAGCAGTCAACGGACAGGGGGAAGGACTGAAGCTTTCTTT. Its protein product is CASSQRTGGRTEAFF.

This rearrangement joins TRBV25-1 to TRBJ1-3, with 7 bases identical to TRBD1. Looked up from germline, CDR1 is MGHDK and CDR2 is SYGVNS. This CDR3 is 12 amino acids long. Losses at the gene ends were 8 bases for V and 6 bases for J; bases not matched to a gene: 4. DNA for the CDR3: TGTGCCAGCGGGACAGTGCCAAACACCATATATTTT. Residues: CASGTVPNTIYF.